This TCR beta chain was captured by sequencing in a study of blood T cells in healthy people across ages. This clonotype came up a few times. With a J-beta primer mix and a sample-barcoded 5' primer, a second PCR ran about 6 to 11 cycles. All samples yielded 3 million or more CDR3-containing paired-end reads. One entry per CDR3 protein, called by TCRdb with MiXCR from the 5' RACE reads. The sample shows hundreds of thousands of distinct CDR3 sequences, 24% of them seen only once. The sample was also linked to a second study, of T cells of mothers and their children.

This TCR was sampled from a boy between 10 and 17 years old in good health. The material sequenced was blood.

CDR3 region: CSASSGHNNEQYF. The CDR3 nucleotides are TGCAGTGCTTCGTCCGGCCACAATAACGAGCAGTACTTC. V usage is TRBV20-1 and J usage is TRBJ2-7; D ambiguous. Germline V gene sequence: CDR1 DFQATT, CDR2 SNEGSKA (reference sequence). The CDR3 is made up of 13 amino acids. The V and J ends lost 5 bases and 5 bases respectively, with 16 bases between them.